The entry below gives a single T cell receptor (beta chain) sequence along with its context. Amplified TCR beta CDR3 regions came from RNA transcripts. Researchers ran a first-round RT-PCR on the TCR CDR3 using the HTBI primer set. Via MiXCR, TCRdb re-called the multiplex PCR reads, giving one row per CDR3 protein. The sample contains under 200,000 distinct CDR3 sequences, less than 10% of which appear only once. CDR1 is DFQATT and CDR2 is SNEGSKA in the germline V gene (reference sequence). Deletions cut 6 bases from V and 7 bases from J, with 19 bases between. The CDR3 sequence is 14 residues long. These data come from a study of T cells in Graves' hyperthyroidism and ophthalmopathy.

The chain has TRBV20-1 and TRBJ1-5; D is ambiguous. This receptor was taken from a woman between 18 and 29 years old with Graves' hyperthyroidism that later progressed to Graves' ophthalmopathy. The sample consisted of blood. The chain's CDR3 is CSALSLGKGQPQHF. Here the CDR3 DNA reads TGCAGTGCCCTCTCTCTAGGTAAGGGCCAGCCCCAGCATTTT.